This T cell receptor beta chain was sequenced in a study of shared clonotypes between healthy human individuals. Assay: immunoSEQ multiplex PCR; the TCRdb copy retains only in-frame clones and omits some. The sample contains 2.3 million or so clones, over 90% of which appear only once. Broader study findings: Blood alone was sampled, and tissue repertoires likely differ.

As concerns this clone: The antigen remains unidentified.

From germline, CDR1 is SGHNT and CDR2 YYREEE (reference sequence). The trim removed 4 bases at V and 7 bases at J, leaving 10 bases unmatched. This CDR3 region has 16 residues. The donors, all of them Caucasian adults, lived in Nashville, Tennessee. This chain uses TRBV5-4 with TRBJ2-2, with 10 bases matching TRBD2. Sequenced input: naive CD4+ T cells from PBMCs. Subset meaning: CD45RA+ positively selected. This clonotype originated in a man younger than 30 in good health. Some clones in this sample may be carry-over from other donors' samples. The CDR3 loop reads CASSTPSSGSDGELFF. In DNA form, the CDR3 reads TGTGCCAGCAGCACACCTTCTAGCGGGAGTGACGGGGAGCTGTTTTTT.